A selection of T cell receptor beta chains follows, all from one sample in a study of shared clonotypes between healthy human individuals. The repertoire was sequenced with immunoSEQ multiplex PCR; TCRdb's copy has only in-frame clones and lacks some. The table includes 950,000 to 1,300,000 clones, under 80% detected once. The sample comprised memory CD4+ T cells sorted from blood. The receptor set was obtained from a man between 18 and 29 years old in good health. CDR3s include the opening cysteine and the closing phenylalanine or tryptophan. D genes are given only for firm matches. Where a row states a size, it is once, few, many or the class of an expanded clone; other rows omit it.

>TRBV5-1|15|TRBJ2-5|-|-
CASSLPKTDQETQYF
TGCGCCAGCAGCTTGCCAAAGACAGATCAAGAGACCCAGTACTTC
>TRBV7-9|12|TRBJ2-5|once|-
CASSLRGETQYF
TGTGCCAGCAGCTTACGGGGAGAGACCCAGTACTTC
>TRBV28|11|TRBJ1-2|-|-
CASSGSYGYTF
TGTGCCAGCAGTGGTTCCTATGGCTACACCTTC
>TRBV6-5|13|TRBJ1-2|-|-
CASSYRQDYGYTF
TGTGCCAGCAGTTACAGACAGGACTATGGCTACACCTTC
>TRBV18|15|TRBJ2-7|few|TRBD2
CASSTAPAGVYEQYF
TGTGCCAGCTCAACCGCCCCAGCGGGGGTCTACGAGCAGTACTTC
>TRBV29-1|21|TRBJ2-3|-|TRBD2
CSVEDQLGTSGFLISTDTQYF
TGCAGCGTTGAAGATCAGCTGGGGACTAGCGGGTTCCTCATTTCCACAGATACGCAGTATTTT
>TRBV5-1|14|TRBJ2-7|-|-
CASSLYPGAYEQYF
TGCGCCAGCAGCTTGTATCCCGGCGCCTACGAGCAGTACTTC
>TRBV30|11|TRBJ2-1|-|-
CAWSVGREQFF
TGTGCCTGGAGTGTGGGCCGAGAGCAGTTCTTC
>TRBV30|15|TRBJ2-6|-|-
CAWSAPGAGANVLTF
TGTGCCTGGAGTGCCCCAGGGGCTGGGGCCAACGTCCTGACTTTC
>TRBV28|16|TRBJ2-1|-|-
CASSSPDRPPSHEQFF
TGTGCCAGCAGTTCCCCCGACAGACCCCCCTCTCATGAGCAGTTCTTC
>TRBV7-8|13|TRBJ2-3|-|-
CASSWGRLDTQYF
TGTGCCAGCAGCTGGGGGCGGCTAGATACGCAGTATTTT
>TRBV7-2|17|TRBJ2-5|-|TRBD2
CASSLGTSGRGRETQYF
TGTGCCAGCAGCTTAGGAACTAGCGGGAGAGGACGCGAGACCCAGTACTTC
>TRBV5-1|17|TRBJ1-2|-|TRBD1
CASSLGVKGASNYGYTF
TGCGCCAGCAGCTTGGGGGTCAAGGGGGCATCTAACTATGGCTACACCTTC
>TRBV6-5|16|TRBJ2-5|-|TRBD2
CASSYSSLAGLETQYF
TGTGCCAGCAGTTACTCGAGTCTAGCGGGTCTAGAGACCCAGTACTTC
>TRBV7-9|14|TRBJ1-2|once|-
CASSLAGSSYGYTF
TGTGCCAGCAGCTTAGCAGGTTCTAGCTATGGCTACACCTTC
>TRBV6-7|14|TRBJ1-6|-|TRBD1
CASKKGAFYSPLHF
TGTGCCAGCAAGAAGGGGGCCTTCTATTCACCCCTCCACTTT
>TRBV4-1|15|TRBJ1-1|-|-
CASRRPGGPWTEAFF
TGCGCCAGCAGGCGACCCGGGGGGCCATGGACTGAAGCTTTCTTT
>TRBV30|11|TRBJ2-7|-|-
CAWGYTFGQYF
TGTGCCTGGGGTTACACTTTCGGGCAGTACTTC
>TRBV5-1|14|TRBJ2-7|-|-
CASSFRDVGSEQYF
TGCGCCAGCAGTTTCAGGGATGTGGGCTCCGAGCAGTACTTC
>TRBV18|14|TRBJ1-4|once|TRBD1
CASSPDRVHEKLFF
TGTGCCAGCTCACCGGACAGGGTCCATGAAAAACTGTTTTTT
>TRBV5-5|16|TRBJ2-7|-|TRBD2
CASSLDSSGRAYEQYF
TGTGCCAGCAGCTTGGATTCTAGCGGGAGGGCATACGAGCAGTACTTC
>TRBV7-2|14|TRBJ1-4|few|TRBD1
CASSRDRADEKLFF
TGTGCCAGCAGTCGAGACAGGGCGGATGAAAAACTGTTTTTT
>TRBV19|15|TRBJ2-2|-|TRBD1
CASSRDSKNTGELFF
TGTGCCAGCAGCCGGGACAGTAAAAACACCGGGGAGCTGTTTTTT
>TRBV7-3|16|TRBJ2-3|-|TRBD1
CASSRDRSIGTDTQYF
TGTGCCAGCAGCCGGGACAGGTCTATCGGCACAGATACGCAGTATTTT
>TRBV21-1|16|TRBJ2-5|-|-
CASSKRASGRQETQYF
TGTGCCAGCAGCAAGAGGGCTAGCGGGCGCCAAGAGACCCAGTACTTC
>TRBV6-1|14|TRBJ2-7|few|-
CASSSSPRAYEQYF
TGTGCCAGCAGTTCATCCCCCCGGGCCTACGAGCAGTACTTC
>TRBV6-1|13|TRBJ2-1|few|TRBD2
CASSETRGGGQFF
TGTGCCAGCAGTGAAACGAGAGGCGGGGGGCAGTTCTTC
>TRBV9|14|TRBJ2-1|-|-
CASSVTSSYNEQFF
TGTGCCAGCAGCGTAACTAGCTCCTACAATGAGCAGTTCTTC
>TRBV2|13|TRBJ1-2|once|-
CASSVGTDSGYTF
TGTGCCAGCAGTGTCGGGACGGACAGTGGCTACACCTTC
>TRBV10-2|13|TRBJ1-2|-|-
CASTNPGGIGYTF
TGCGCCAGCACCAACCCGGGGGGAATCGGCTACACCTTC
>TRBV28|13|TRBJ1-2|-|-
CASSPLQGNGYTF
TGTGCCAGCAGCCCACTACAGGGTAATGGCTACACCTTC
>TRBV6-1|15|TRBJ2-7|-|-
CASTPAARSTGEQYF
TGTGCCAGCACTCCGGCGGCTAGAAGTACCGGCGAGCAGTACTTC
>TRBV7-3|13|TRBJ2-7|-|-
CASSLRWDGEQYF
TGTGCCAGCAGCTTAAGGTGGGACGGCGAGCAGTACTTC
>TRBV4-2|16|TRBJ2-2|few|TRBD2
CASSQERGGSAGELFF
TGTGCCAGCAGCCAAGAGCGGGGGGGCTCAGCCGGGGAGCTGTTTTTT
>TRBV5-4|14|TRBJ2-5|-|-
CASSPQGLQETQYF
TGTGCCAGCAGCCCCCAGGGCCTACAAGAGACCCAGTACTTC
>TRBV4-1|14|TRBJ2-2|-|-
CASSQGRNTGELFF
TGCGCCAGCAGCCAAGGGAGAAACACCGGGGAGCTGTTTTTT